This T cell receptor beta chain was identified in a study of blood T cells in healthy people across ages. A second PCR, run for about 7 to 11 cycles, used a sample-barcoded 5' primer plus a J-beta primer mix. TCRdb ran MiXCR on the 5' RACE reads and lists one entry per CDR3 protein. The sample yields 650,000 to 900,000 distinct CDR3 sequences, about 62% seen once. Points from the study as a whole: The study found more naive CD4+ cells and higher diversity in long-lived than aged donors.

This clonotype was seen a few times. Its antigen is currently unknown. The source of this sequence is a man aged 25-40 years in good health. Material: blood.

CDR3 protein: CASSFDRVESPLHF. CDR3 DNA: TGTGCCAGCAGTTTTGACAGGGTGGAGTCACCCCTCCACTTT. The chain joins TRBV12-3 or TRBV12-4 to TRBJ1-6, with TRBD1 identical over 7 bases. The V segment lost 3 bases and the J segment 10 bases; nucleotides outside the gene matches: 6. The CDR3 contains 14 residues.